This T cell receptor (beta chain) came from a study of blood T cell repertoires in COVID-19. Overall study: Spain, Italy and the United States supplied samples that represented acute and convalescent COVID-19. T cells, B-cell-depleted T cells, or PBMCs provided the cDNA or gDNA that served as material.

Authors' data handling: Cell counts per sample came from amplifying reference gene primers. Some clones are missing from TCRdb's copy, which holds only in-frame ones; the method was immunoSEQ multiplex PCR. V and J calls and clone size come straight from that table; D and trimming were deduced from the DNA. The sample has about 270,000 clones; roughly 80% are singletons. Germline values: CDR1 LGHDT, CDR2 YNNKEL (reference sequence). Germline trimming cut 0 bases from V and 5 bases from J; bases unmatched to any gene: 8. This CDR3 is 16 amino acids long. Sequenced material: peripheral blood. V gene TRBV3-1 (or the pseudogene TRBV3-2) combines with J gene TRBJ2-7, with 9 bases that match TRBD2. The receptor comes from a woman aged 50 to 60 who had recovered from COVID-19. CDR3 residues: CASSQDQGLASHEQYF. Written as DNA, the CDR3 is TGTGCCAGCAGCCAAGATCAAGGACTAGCGAGCCACGAGCAGTACTTC.